This TCR beta chain is from a study of neurological immune-mediated disorders. MiXCR, applied by TCRdb to the 5' RACE reads, yields one record per CDR3 protein. The sample contains some 46,000 distinct CDR3 sequences, around 4.3% of which appear only once. The CDR3 has 14 residues. Looked up from germline, CDR1 is SGHRS and CDR2 is YFSETQ. V was cut by 0 bases and J by 3 bases, with 9 bases left in between. This clonotype was observed at least ten times. The antigen is not known. General study results and limits: Expansion of TCR clones was greatest in HTLV-1-associated myelopathy and smallest in multiple sclerosis, where it fell below that of healthy controls. The multiple sclerosis repertoire cluster lacked an association with any feature, whether clinical or MRI. Phylogenetic analysis grouped 18 of 34 multiple sclerosis patients' repertoires together, suggesting a possible repertoire signature. None of the CDR3 amino acid sequences found in expanded clones was shared across subjects. This suggests that the TCR-beta repertoires were private in all groups.

The chain joins TRBV5-1 to TRBJ1-2; D is ambiguous. The clonotype comes from a woman between 55 and 75 years old with multiple sclerosis. Material: PBMCs. The CDR3, as DNA: TGCGCCAGCAGCTTGGGGGTAGATTACTATGGCTACACCTTC. It codes for CASSLGVDYYGYTF. The variable domain in full, with the rest retrieved from reference TRBV5-1 and TRBJ1-2, is KAGVTQTPRYLIKTRGQQVTLSCSPISGHRSVSWYQQTPGQGLQFLFEYFSETQRNKGNFPGRFSGRQFSNSRSEMNVSTLELGDSALYLCASSLGVDYYGYTFGSGTRLTVV.